This T cell receptor (beta chain) came from a study of blood T cells in healthy people across ages. Then a second PCR, running about 6 to 12 cycles, was carried out with a sample-barcoded 5' primer and a J-beta primer mix. Via MiXCR, TCRdb re-called the 5' RACE reads, giving one row per CDR3 protein. The sample yields over 500,000 distinct CDR3 sequences, under 65% seen once. Per the germline V gene, CDR1 is SQVTM and CDR2 is ANQGSEA. The CDR3 runs 12 residues. The genes are TRBV29-1 and TRBJ1-1; the D gene is possibly TRBD1 (6 bases). The sample consisted of blood. This sequence originates from a woman older than 75 in good health. The CDR3 loop is CGGLTVNTEAFF. In nucleotides, the CDR3 is TGCGGGGGGCTGACCGTGAACACTGAAGCTTTCTTT.